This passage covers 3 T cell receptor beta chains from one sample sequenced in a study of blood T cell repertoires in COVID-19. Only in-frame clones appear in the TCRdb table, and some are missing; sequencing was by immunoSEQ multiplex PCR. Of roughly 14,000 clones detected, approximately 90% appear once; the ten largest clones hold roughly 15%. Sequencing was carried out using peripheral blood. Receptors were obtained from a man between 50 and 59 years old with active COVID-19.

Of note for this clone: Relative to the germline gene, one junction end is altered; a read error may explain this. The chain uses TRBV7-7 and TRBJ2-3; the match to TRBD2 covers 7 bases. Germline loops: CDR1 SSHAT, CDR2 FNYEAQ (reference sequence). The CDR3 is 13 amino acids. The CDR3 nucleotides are TGTGCTAGCAGCTTAGGACTAGGAGATACGCAGTATTTT. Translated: CASSLGLGDTQYF.

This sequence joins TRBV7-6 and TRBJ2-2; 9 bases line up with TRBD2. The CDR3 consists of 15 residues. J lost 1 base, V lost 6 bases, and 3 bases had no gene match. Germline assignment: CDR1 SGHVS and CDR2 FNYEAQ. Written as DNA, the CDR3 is TGTGCCAGCAGGAAGACTAGCGGGAACACCGGGGAGCTGTTTTTT. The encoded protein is CASRKTSGNTGELFF.

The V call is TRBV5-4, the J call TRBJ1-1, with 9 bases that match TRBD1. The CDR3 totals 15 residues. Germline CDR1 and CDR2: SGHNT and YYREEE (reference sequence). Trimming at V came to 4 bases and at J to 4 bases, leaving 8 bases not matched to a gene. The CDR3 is CASSIPGQGSTEAFF. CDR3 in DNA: TGTGCCAGCAGCATCCCGGGACAGGGCTCCACTGAAGCTTTCTTT.